This T cell receptor beta chain was identified in a study of radiotherapy plus CTLA-4 blockade in lung cancer. About the research overall: Objective responses were documented in around 19% of patients, with disease control in roughly 34%.

The table came from immunoSEQ multiplex PCR; TCRdb's copy has only in-frame clones and leaves some out. Of almost 55,000 clones listed, around 80% are singletons. Study outcomes and limitations: Subsequent to radiotherapy plus ipilimumab, tumor-derived TCR clones underwent expansion in blood. Strongest reported response predictors: early blood clone changes and post-radiation interferon-beta.

J was trimmed by 4 bases and V by 5 bases; bases with no gene match: 8. The CDR3 is 16 amino acids. Germline assignment: CDR1 SGHVS and CDR2 FNYEAQ. For this clone: Its antigen is unknown.

The rearrangement joins TRBV7-6 to TRBJ2-1; 10 positions agree with TRBD2. Source: peripheral blood, taken from a patient treated with radiotherapy plus ipilimumab. The sequence was obtained from a human donor with non-small cell lung cancer who had a partial response to radiotherapy plus ipilimumab. CDR3 bases: TGTGCCAGCAGCCCTCTGAGCGGGGGGGCTTACAATGAGCAGTTCTTC. It encodes CASSPLSGGAYNEQFF.